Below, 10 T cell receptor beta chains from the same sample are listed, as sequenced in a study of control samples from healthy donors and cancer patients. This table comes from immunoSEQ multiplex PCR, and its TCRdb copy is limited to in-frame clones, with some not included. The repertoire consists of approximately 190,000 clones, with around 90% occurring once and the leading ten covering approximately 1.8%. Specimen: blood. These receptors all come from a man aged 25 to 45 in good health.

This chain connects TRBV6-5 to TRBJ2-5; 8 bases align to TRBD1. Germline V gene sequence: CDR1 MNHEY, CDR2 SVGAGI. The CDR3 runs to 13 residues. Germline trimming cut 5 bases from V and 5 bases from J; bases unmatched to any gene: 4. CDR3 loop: CASSPTGVETQYF. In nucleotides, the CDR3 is TGTGCCAGCAGTCCGACAGGGGTGGAGACCCAGTACTTC.

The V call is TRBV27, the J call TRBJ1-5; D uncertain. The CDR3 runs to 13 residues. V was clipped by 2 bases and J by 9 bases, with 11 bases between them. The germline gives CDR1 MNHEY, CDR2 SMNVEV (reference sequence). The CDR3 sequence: CASSLLREGPQHF. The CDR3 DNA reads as TGTGCCAGCAGTTTACTAAGGGAAGGGCCCCAGCATTTT.

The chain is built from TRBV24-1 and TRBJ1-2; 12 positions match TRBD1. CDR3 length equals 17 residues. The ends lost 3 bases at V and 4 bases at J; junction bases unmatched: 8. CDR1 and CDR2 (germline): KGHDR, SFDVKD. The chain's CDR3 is CATSDRPGQGAGYGYTF. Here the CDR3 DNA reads TGTGCCACCAGTGATCGACCGGGACAGGGGGCGGGCTATGGCTACACCTTC.

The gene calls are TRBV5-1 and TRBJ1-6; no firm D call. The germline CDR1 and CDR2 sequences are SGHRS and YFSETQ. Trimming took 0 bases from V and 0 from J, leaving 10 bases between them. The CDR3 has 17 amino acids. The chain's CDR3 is CASSLAPASSYNSPLHF. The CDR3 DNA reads TGCGCCAGCAGCTTGGCTCCAGCAAGCTCCTATAATTCACCCCTCCACTTT.

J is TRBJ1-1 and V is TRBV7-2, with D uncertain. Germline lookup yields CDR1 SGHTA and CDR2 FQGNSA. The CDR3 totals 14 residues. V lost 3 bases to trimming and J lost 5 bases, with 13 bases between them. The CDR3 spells CASSFRRVVTEAFF. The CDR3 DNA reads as TGTGCCAGCAGCTTCCGGAGGGTGGTGACTGAAGCTTTCTTT.

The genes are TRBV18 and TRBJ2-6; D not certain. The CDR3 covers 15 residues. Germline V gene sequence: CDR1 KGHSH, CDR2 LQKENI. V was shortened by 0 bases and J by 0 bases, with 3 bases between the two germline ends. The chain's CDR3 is CASSPPNSGANVLTF. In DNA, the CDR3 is TGTGCCAGCTCACCACCGAACTCTGGGGCCAACGTCCTGACTTTC.

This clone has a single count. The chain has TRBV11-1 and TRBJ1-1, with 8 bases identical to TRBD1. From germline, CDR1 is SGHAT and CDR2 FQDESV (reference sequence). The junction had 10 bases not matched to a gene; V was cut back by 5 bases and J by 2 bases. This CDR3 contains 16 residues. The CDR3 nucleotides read TGTGCCAGCAGCCCCCCCGACAGGGGAGGAAACACTGAAGCTTTCTTT. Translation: CASSPPDRGGNTEAFF. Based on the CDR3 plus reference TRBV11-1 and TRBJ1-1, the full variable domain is EAEVAQSPRYKITEKSQAVAFWCDPISGHATLYWYRQILGQGPELLVQFQDESVVDDSQLPKDRFSAERLKGVDSTLKIQPAELGDSAMYLCASSPPDRGGNTEAFFGQGTRLTVV.

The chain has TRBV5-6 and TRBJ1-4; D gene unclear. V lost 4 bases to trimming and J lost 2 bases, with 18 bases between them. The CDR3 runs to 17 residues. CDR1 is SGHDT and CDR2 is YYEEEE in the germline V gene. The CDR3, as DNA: TGTGCCAGCAGCCTGAGGACGGACTCCTGGACTAATGAAAAACTGTTTTTT. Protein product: CASSLRTDSWTNEKLFF.

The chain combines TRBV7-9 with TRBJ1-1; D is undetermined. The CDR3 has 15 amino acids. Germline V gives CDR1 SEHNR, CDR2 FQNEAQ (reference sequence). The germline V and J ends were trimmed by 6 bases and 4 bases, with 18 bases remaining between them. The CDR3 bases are TGTGCCAGCAGACTCCCGGGGTCCGACTCCACTGAAGCTTTCTTT. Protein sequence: CASRLPGSDSTEAFF. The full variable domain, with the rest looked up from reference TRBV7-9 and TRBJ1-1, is DTGVSQNPRHKITKRGQNVTFRCDPISEHNRLYWYRQTLGQGPEFLTYFQNEAQLEKSRLLSDRFSAERPKGSFSTLEIQRTEQGDSAMYLCASRLPGSDSTEAFFGQGTRLTVV.

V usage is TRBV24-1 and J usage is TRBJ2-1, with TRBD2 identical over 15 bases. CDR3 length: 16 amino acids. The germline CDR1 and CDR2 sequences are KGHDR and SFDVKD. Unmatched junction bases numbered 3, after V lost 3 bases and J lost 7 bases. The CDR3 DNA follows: TGTGCCACCAGTGATGGGACTAGCGGGGGGAGGAATGAGCAGTTCTTC. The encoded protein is CATSDGTSGGRNEQFF.